This T cell receptor beta chain appears in the sequencing data of a study of T-cell memory formation after mild COVID-19 (dated by TCRdb to the early 2020s). Regarding the complete study: TCR sequence clusters from the two donors were found to be largely donor specific. In a couple of donors, T-cell clones that expanded and contracted after mild COVID-19 were tracked by sequencing TCRalpha and TCRbeta repertoires over time. The cohort was made up of two young adult volunteers, one female and one male, who were previously healthy. Results the study describes overall, beyond this receptor: SARS-CoV-2 specificity of the second-wave clones peaking on day 37 was not confirmed. Some responding clones were found in pre-infection memory, which suggests that pre-existing cross-reactive memory T cells took part in the SARS-CoV-2 response. Only a couple of mild cases were covered in the study, and larger cohorts including severe cases with pre-infection samples were considered necessary. From day 15 to 85, contracting clones showed balanced CD4/CD8 phenotypes, whereas a second wave of clones that expanded from day 15 to 37 leaned towards CD4+. Contracting CD4+ clones appeared mostly in the CM and EM memory subsets, whereas CD8+ clones were enriched in EMRA.

The CDR3 starts with the cysteine, ends with the phenylalanine, and has 15 residues. This entry keeps only the CDR3 DNA: 45 bases, framed from base 1. From the germline V gene (reference sequence), CDR1 is MNHEY and CDR2 is SMNVEV. V lost 7 bases and J lost 4 bases; the stretch between them is 14 bases long. Instrument used: Illumina NovaSeq 6000. TCRalpha and TCRbeta cDNA libraries were built by 5'RACE with constant-segment primers, adding sample barcodes and unique molecular identifiers. RNA was extracted from every sample with Trizol reagent. Library amplification was performed in two PCR steps, and a second sample barcode and Illumina TruSeq adapters were introduced in the second step. Sequencing of the libraries was done on an Illumina NovaSeq, producing 2 x 150 bp paired-end reads. The original methods were these. The reads were demultiplexed and collapsed into UMI-guided consensus sequences using migec v1.2.7. Using mixcr v2.1.11, UMI consensuses were aligned to TRA and TRB V and J templates and then assembled into clonotypes. Clonotypes were classified as expanded or contracted when called significant by both edgeR and NoisET, with noise models trained on biological replicates. edgeR calls used a false discovery rate-adjusted p below 0.01 and a log2 fold-change threshold of 1. As an exploratory analysis of dynamics, max-normalized trajectories of the 1000 most abundant clonotypes were examined with PCA combined with hierarchical clustering. The CD4 or CD8 phenotype of responding clones was assigned using the separately sequenced CD4+ and CD8+ repertoires. TCRdb trimmed public reads at Q25 via fastp, called clones via MiXCR and kept in-frame beta chains. Records with the same CDR3 protein are collapsed into one entry carrying the most frequent genes and DNA. The V and J calls were determined by TCRdb, not by the authors. The sample records fewer than 650,000 distinct CDR3 sequences, 20% to 25% of which are singletons. Clones ranked in the top ten supply approximately 8.4% of the sample.

Ficoll-Paque density gradient centrifugation was the method used to isolate PBMCs. With respect to this clonotype: Its cognate antigen has yet to be identified. No much larger clone is present one base from it, and per-base qualities are unavailable.

The receptor's source is an adult woman who had mild COVID-19 (a few samples of this study predate the infection). The sample titles of this study are shuffled in the database, so cell type and time point are left out; the donor was told from shared clones. The sequenced material came from PBMCs or a T cell subset sorted from them (not recorded which). The chain employs TRBV27 and TRBJ2-6, with a weak D call of TRBD2 (6 bases match). The CDR3 here reads CASKVGGSGANVLTF. At the DNA level, the sequence is TGTGCCAGCAAGGTCGGGGGATCAGGGGCCAACGTCCTGACTTTC. Here the CDR3 is joined to the reference TRBV27 and TRBJ2-6 genes, and the full variable domain is: EAQVTQNPRYLITVTGKKLTVTCSQNMNHEYMSWYRQDPGLGLRQIYYSMNVEVTDKGDVPEGYKVSRKEKRNFPLILESPSPNQTSLYFCASKVGGSGANVLTFGAGSRLTVL.